This T cell receptor beta chain was sequenced in a study of Graves' ophthalmopathy and Graves' hyperthyroidism. At the level of the study: Upon initial diagnosis and before any treatment, peripheral blood was collected. Study-wide findings and caveats: A majority of expanded thyroid clonotypes exceeding 0.001 frequency were likewise present in blood.

This CDR3 has 13 residues. The V gene's germline CDR1 is LNHNV and CDR2 YYDKDF (reference sequence). The V end lost 0 bases, the J end lost 15 bases, and 12 bases lay between the germline ends. Amplified material comprised TCR beta CDR3 regions derived from RNA transcripts. After a first-round RT-PCR with HTBI primers, a second-round multiplex PCR was run. Each CDR3 protein is one row after TCRdb ran MiXCR on the multiplex PCR reads. The sample includes roughly 700,000 distinct CDR3 sequences, 40% seen only once; the top ten take approximately 43%. Moderately to severely active ophthalmopathy under 3 months, CAS at least 3, NOSPECS at least 4. Among the exclusions were patients with other autoimmune diseases, uncontrolled infections, pregnancy or lactation. As for this clonotype: Antigen specificity is unknown.

The rearrangement links TRBV15 to TRBJ2-6; no reliable D call. What was sequenced was peripheral blood. The TCR comes from an adult man with Graves' ophthalmopathy. Here the CDR3 DNA reads TGTGCCACCAGCAGAGAGGTTCGAGAGGACCTGACTTTC. Translated: CATSREVREDLTF.